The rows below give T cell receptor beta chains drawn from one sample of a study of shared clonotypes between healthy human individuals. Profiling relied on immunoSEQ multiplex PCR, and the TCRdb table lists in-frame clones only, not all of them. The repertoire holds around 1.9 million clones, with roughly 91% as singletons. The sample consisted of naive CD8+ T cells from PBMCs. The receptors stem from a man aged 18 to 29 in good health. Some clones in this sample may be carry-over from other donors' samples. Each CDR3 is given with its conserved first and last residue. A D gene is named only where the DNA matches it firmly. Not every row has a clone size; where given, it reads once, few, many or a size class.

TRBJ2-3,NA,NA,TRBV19,CASSIDIPRGYTDTQYF,TGTGCCAGTAGTATTGACATCCCGAGGGGTTACACAGATACGCAGTATTTT
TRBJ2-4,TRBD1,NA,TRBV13,CASSEGGGKNIQYF,TGTGCCAGCAGCGAAGGGGGCGGCAAAAACATTCAGTACTTC
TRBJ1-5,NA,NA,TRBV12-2,CASRYPSRRWRNQPQHF,TGTGCAAGTCGCTACCCCTCGCGAAGGTGGCGGAATCAGCCCCAGCATTTT
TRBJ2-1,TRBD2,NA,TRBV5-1,CASSAGGGSYNEQFF,TGCGCCAGCAGCGCGGGGGGAGGGTCCTACAATGAGCAGTTCTTC
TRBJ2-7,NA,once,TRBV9,CASSVEGRGAEQYF,TGTGCCAGCAGCGTAGAGGGTCGTGGGGCCGAGCAGTACTTC
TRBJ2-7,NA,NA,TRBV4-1,CASSPQTGSYEQYF,TGCGCCAGCAGCCCACAGACGGGTTCCTACGAGCAGTACTTC
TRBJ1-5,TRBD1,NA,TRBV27,CASRQGLNQPQHF,TGTGCCAGCAGACAGGGGCTTAATCAGCCCCAGCATTTT
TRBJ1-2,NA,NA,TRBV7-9,CASSLAQSYGYTF,TGTGCCAGCAGCTTAGCACAGAGCTATGGCTACACCTTC
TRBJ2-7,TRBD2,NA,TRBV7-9,CASSLSGSTYEQYF,TGTGCCAGCAGCCTTAGCGGGAGCACCTACGAGCAGTACTTC
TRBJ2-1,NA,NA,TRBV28,CATQGIRKTEQFF,TGTGCCACCCAGGGGATTCGCAAGACTGAGCAGTTCTTC
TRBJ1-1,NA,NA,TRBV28,CASSNDWLAFF,TGTGCCAGCAGTAACGATTGGTTAGCTTTCTTT
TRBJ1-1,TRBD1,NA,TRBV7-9,CASSLHRGPDTEAFF,TGTGCCAGCAGCTTACACAGGGGGCCGGACACTGAAGCTTTCTTT
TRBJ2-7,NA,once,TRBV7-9,CASSLVGPNYEQYF,TGTGCCAGCAGCTTAGTAGGCCCGAACTACGAGCAGTACTTC
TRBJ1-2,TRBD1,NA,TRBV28,CASSLGPTGGAYGYTF,TGTGCCAGCAGTTTGGGCCCGACAGGGGGCGCCTATGGCTACACCTTC
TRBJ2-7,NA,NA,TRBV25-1,CASSDGVTGVSYEQYF,TGTGCCAGCAGTGATGGTGTGACTGGGGTCTCCTACGAGCAGTACTTC
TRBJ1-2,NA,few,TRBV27,CASSFGPVFGYTF,TGTGCCAGCAGTTTTGGGCCGGTTTTTGGCTACACCTTC
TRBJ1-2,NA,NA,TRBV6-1,CASRDIEGYTF,TGTGCCAGCAGGGACATCGAGGGCTACACCTTC
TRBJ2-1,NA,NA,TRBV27,CASSLLVTSSYNEQFF,TGTGCCAGCAGTTTACTAGTGACGAGCTCCTACAATGAGCAGTTCTTC
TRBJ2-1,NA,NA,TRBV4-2,CASSLRPTTYNEQFF,TGTGCCAGCAGCCTTCGACCTACTACGTACAATGAGCAGTTCTTC
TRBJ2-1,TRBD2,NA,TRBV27,CASRTGTSLNEQFF,TGTGCCAGCAGAACCGGGACTAGCCTCAATGAGCAGTTCTTC
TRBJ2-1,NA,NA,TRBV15,CATSTPSWTNYNEQFF,TGTGCCACCAGCACCCCTTCGTGGACTAACTACAATGAGCAGTTCTTC
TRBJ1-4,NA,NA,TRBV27,CASSHWGEKLFF,TGTGCCAGCAGCCACTGGGGTGAAAAACTGTTTTTT
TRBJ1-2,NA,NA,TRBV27,CASSYSPRQRANYGYTF,TGTGCCAGCAGTTACTCCCCTCGACAGCGAGCTAACTATGGCTACACCTTC
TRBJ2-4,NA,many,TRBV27,CASSYSSGYIQYF,TGTGCCAGCAGTTACTCCTCGGGTTACATTCAGTACTTC
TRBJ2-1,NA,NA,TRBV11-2,CASSLLGPANEQFF,TGTGCCAGCAGCTTACTAGGCCCGGCGAATGAGCAGTTCTTC
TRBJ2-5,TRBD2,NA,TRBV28,CASSATATGGSMFQETQYF,TGTGCCAGCTCAGCAACCGCGACGGGCGGGAGTATGTTCCAAGAGACCCAGTACTTC
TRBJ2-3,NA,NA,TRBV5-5,CASSLEGEADTQYF,TGTGCCAGCAGCTTGGAAGGGGAAGCAGATACGCAGTATTTT